These T cell receptor beta chains were read from a single sample in a study of beta chain features in type 1 diabetes. TCRdb's table, derived via immunoSEQ multiplex PCR, lists solely in-frame clones and lacks some. Counted here are fewer than 250,000 clones, about 10% occurring once; the ten biggest clones make up about 0.037%. Source material: naive CD4+ T cells from blood. These receptor sequences come from a woman aged 18-29 years in good health. The conserved cysteine and the conserved F or W are not part of the CDR3 here.

TRBV30 AWSVRVFREEQY
TRBV10-3 AISGRGLAGGGTDTQY
TRBV6-1 ASSDRGNYNGQF
TRBV30 ACNRDRARYIQY
TRBV5-6 ASSLGRLIGEQY
TRBV4-1 ASSQPVDRANGYT
TRBV7-9 ASSPGALAGEMNEQF
TRBV28 ASSLHSGTSGSQTQY
TRBV7-9 ASSLVGQGGTQY
TRBV6-5 ASSYMARSPVEQY
TRBV2 ASDSNSYEQY
TRBV18 ASSPKGGTEAF